This T cell receptor (beta chain) appears in the sequencing data of a study of beta chain features in type 1 diabetes. General observations from the study: Moderate but significant shortening of TCRB CDR3s was recorded in all four CD4+ subsets from Type 1 diabetes patients.

As concerns this clone: Its antigen is unidentified.

The isolated RNA, all of it, was reverse transcribed, so expressed TCRB transcripts were what got sequenced. Some clones are missing from TCRdb's copy, which holds only in-frame ones; the method was immunoSEQ multiplex PCR. Found here are 150,000 to 200,000 clones, under 9.5% of them singletons; the top ten hold 0.5%. Every participating donor gave one draw, a heparinised blood sample averaging around 100 mL. The sequence was obtained from a man in his late teens or twenties with type 1 diabetes. The material sequenced was central memory CD4+ T cells from blood.

CDR3 nucleotides: TGCGCCAGCATGGGTCGGGGGGGGAGAACTGAAGCTTTCTTT. It specifies CASMGRGGRTEAFF. The rearrangement joins TRBV5-1 to TRBJ1-1; D may be TRBD1 (5 bases). CDR1 and CDR2 (germline): SGHRS, YFSETQ. Deletions cut 6 bases from V and 5 bases from J, with 17 bases between. CDR3 size: 14 residues.